This passage covers 21 T cell receptor beta chains from one sample sequenced in a study of T cell clonotyping in hematopoietic cell transplantation. Data came from immunoSEQ multiplex PCR; TCRdb stores just in-frame clones and leaves some out. The sample lists approximately 10,000 clones; roughly 89% were seen once. The sample taken for sequencing was peripheral blood mononuclear cells. These receptors all stem from a human donor who either received an allogeneic hematopoietic cell transplant for a myeloid malignancy or was a related donor (not recorded which). Some clones in this sample may be carry-over from other donors' samples.

This chain joins TRBV5-6 and TRBJ2-5, with D unresolved. The CDR3 contains 16 residues. V gave up 0 bases and J gave up 2 bases, with 14 bases separating them. Germline V lookup: CDR1 SGHDT, CDR2 YYEEEE. CDR3 protein: CASSLEGPTVQETQYF. In DNA form, the CDR3 reads TGTGCCAGCAGCTTGGAAGGTCCGACCGTTCAAGAGACCCAGTACTTC.

The CDR3, as DNA: TGTGCCAGCAGCTCCGGCGGACTAAGGGGACAGGGTATTTCAGAGACCCAGTACTTC. This translates into CASSSGGLRGQGISETQYF. The chain employs TRBV11-2 and TRBJ2-5; the match to TRBD1 covers 9 bases. The CDR3 sequence is 19 residues long. CDR1 and CDR2 (germline): SGHAT, FQNNGV. J lost 4 bases, V lost 4 bases, and 19 bases had no gene match.

The chain employs TRBV30 and TRBJ2-7, with D maybe TRBD1 (6 bases). The CDR3 runs to 13 residues. Trimming took 2 bases from V and 7 from J, leaving 15 bases between them. Germline CDR1 GTSNPN, CDR2 SVGIG (reference sequence). Here the CDR3 reads CAWSMGVRGEQYF. The CDR3 DNA sequence: TGTGCCTGGAGTATGGGGGTAAGGGGGGAGCAGTACTTC. Supplemented by reference TRBV30 and TRBJ2-7, the full variable domain reads SQTIHQWPATLVQPVGSPLSLECTVEGTSNPNLYWYRQAAGRGLQLLFYSVGIGQISSEVPQNLSASRPQDRQFILSSKKLLLSDSGFYLCAWSMGVRGEQYFGPGTRLTVT.

This rearrangement joins TRBV4-3 to TRBJ2-7; no definite D call. Germline CDR1 LGHNA, CDR2 YSLEER. The V end was cut by 0 bases, the J end by 0 bases, with 9 bases between. The CDR3 is 15 amino acids. CDR3 loop: CASSQDVTSSYEQYF. The CDR3 DNA reads as TGCGCCAGCAGCCAAGATGTCACGAGCTCCTACGAGCAGTACTTC.

The chain is built from TRBV7-3 and TRBJ2-1; TRBD2 aligns across 11 bases. Germline V gene sequence: CDR1 SGHTA, CDR2 FQGTGA. The CDR3 extends over 17 amino acids. Unmatched junction bases numbered 11, after V lost 5 bases and J lost 5 bases. The CDR3 coding sequence is TGTGCCAGCAGCATTAGCGGGGGGGCCGTCGTGCACAATGAGCAGTTCTTC. Its translation is CASSISGGAVVHNEQFF. The full variable domain, completed using reference TRBV7-3 and TRBJ2-1, is GAGVSQTPSNKVTEKGKYVELRCDPISGHTALYWYRQSLGQGPEFLIYFQGTGAADDSGLPNDRFFAVRPEGSVSTLKIQRTERGDSAVYLCASSISGGAVVHNEQFFGPGTRLTVL.

This chain uses TRBV30 with TRBJ1-5; D unclear. There are 16 residues in the CDR3. Germline V CDR1 and CDR2: GTSNPN, SVGIG (reference sequence). Trimming pared 0 bases from V and 0 bases from J, leaving 12 bases between. The CDR3, as DNA: TGTGCCTGGAGTGTAGGCCTCGCCTATAGCAATCAGCCCCAGCATTTT. Its protein product is CAWSVGLAYSNQPQHF.

The rearrangement links TRBV10-2 to TRBJ1-4, with a tentative D call TRBD1 (6 bases). The V and J ends lost 10 bases and 7 bases respectively, with 19 bases between them. The CDR3 length is 14 residues. Germline CDR1 is WSHSY and CDR2 is SAAADI. This CDR3 is CATLAAGESEKLFF. CDR3 sequence (DNA): TGCGCCACCCTAGCAGCAGGGGAGAGTGAAAAACTGTTTTTT.

This chain links TRBV10-3 with TRBJ1-4; D not certain. From germline, CDR1 is ENHRY and CDR2 SYGVKD. This CDR3 contains 15 residues. With 4 bases removed from V and 4 bases from J, the gap between germline ends came to 13 bases. The CDR3, as DNA: TGTGCCATCAGTGGAGGGAGCGTTAGTAATGAAAAACTGTTTTTT. This translates into CAISGGSVSNEKLFF.

In this sample, this clone turned up once. The chain combines TRBV19 with TRBJ1-2; TRBD1 agrees at 9 bases. The CDR3 has 17 residues. Trimming took 2 bases from V and 14 from J; bases not matched to a gene: 21. CDR1 is LNHDA and CDR2 is SQIVND in the germline V gene (reference sequence). The CDR3, as DNA: TGTGCCAGTAGTATAAACCTCTCGGGACAGGGAGGGTTCGGCGGGACCTTC. This sequence encodes CASSINLSGQGGFGGTF.

J is TRBJ2-1 and V is TRBV6-5; D remains unclear. The V and J ends lost 0 bases and 6 bases respectively, with 9 bases between them. Germline V gene sequence: CDR1 MNHEY, CDR2 SVGAGI. This CDR3 spans 14 amino acids. The CDR3 bases are TGTGCCAGCAGTTACTCGAATGCAGGCAATGAGCAGTTCTTC. It codes for CASSYSNAGNEQFF.

The chain has TRBV4-3 and TRBJ2-7; 7 positions agree with TRBD2. V shed 3 bases, J shed 3 bases, and the junction held 17 bases outside the gene matches. Per the germline V gene, CDR1 is LGHNA and CDR2 is YSLEER. The CDR3 is 18 amino acids. Here the CDR3 reads CASSHEPLGGASGYEQYF. The CDR3 coding sequence is TGCGCCAGCAGCCACGAGCCACTCGGCGGGGCTAGCGGCTACGAGCAGTACTTC.

The chain employs TRBV19 and TRBJ2-2; D not certain. Trimming shortened V by 5 bases and J by 4 bases, and 8 bases separated the two germline ends. CDR1 is LNHDA and CDR2 is SQIVND in the germline V gene (reference sequence). CDR3 size: 13 residues. In DNA form, the CDR3 reads TGTGCCAGTAGTCCTCATATCACCGGGGAGCTGTTTTTT. This gives the protein CASSPHITGELFF.

The chain joins TRBV14 to TRBJ2-1; D unresolved. Germline CDR1 is SGHDN and CDR2 is FVKESK. V was pared by 1 base and J by 9 bases, with 4 bases between. This CDR3 is built from 11 residues. The CDR3 nucleotides read TGTGCCAGCAGCCAAGTCGTTGAGCAGTTCTTC. It is translated as CASSQVVEQFF.

This chain joins TRBV5-8 and TRBJ1-5; D is undetermined. The length of the CDR3 is 13 residues. The germline V gene has CDR1 SGHTS and CDR2 YDEGEE. The V and J ends lost 1 base and 6 bases respectively, with 8 bases between them. This CDR3 reads CASSLRGTQPQHF. Here the CDR3 DNA reads TGTGCCAGCAGCTTGAGAGGAACTCAGCCCCAGCATTTT.

The chain has TRBV2 and TRBJ2-5; 8 bases match TRBD2. The CDR3 runs to 17 residues. The V segment lost 6 bases and the J segment 4 bases; nucleotides outside the gene matches: 16. Germline V lookup: CDR1 SNHLY, CDR2 FYNNEI. CDR3 sequence (DNA): TGTGCCAGCAGGAGGGCGAGCGGGGGATCCGGGAGAGAGACCCAGTACTTC. Its translation is CASRRASGGSGRETQYF. Combining the CDR3 with reference TRBV2 and TRBJ2-5 gives the whole variable domain EPEVTQTPSHQVTQMGQEVILRCVPISNHLYFYWYRQILGQKVEFLVSFYNNEISEKSEIFDDQFSVERPDGSNFTLKIRSTKLEDSAMYFCASRRASGGSGRETQYFGPGTRLLVL.

This rearrangement joins TRBV14 to TRBJ1-1, with no clear D. The CDR3 is 11 residues long. V lost 1 base and J lost 8, with 5 bases in between. The V gene's germline CDR1 is SGHDN and CDR2 FVKESK. The CDR3 here is CASSQGAEAFF. The CDR3 DNA sequence: TGTGCCAGCAGCCAAGGCGCGGAAGCTTTCTTT.

This chain connects TRBV6-1 to TRBJ1-1; D not resolved. Germline values: CDR1 MNHNS, CDR2 SASEGT. The V gene lost 3 bases and the J gene lost 5 bases, with 10 bases spanning the gap. This CDR3 is built from 13 residues. The CDR3 here is CASSESGKTEAFF. The CDR3 DNA sequence: TGTGCCAGCAGTGAGTCTGGGAAGACTGAAGCTTTCTTT.

This rearrangement joins TRBV4-3 to TRBJ2-2, with 9 bases identical to TRBD1. Germline assignment: CDR1 LGHNA and CDR2 YSLEER. The CDR3 spans 16 residues. The trim removed 2 bases at V and 4 bases at J, leaving 5 bases unmatched. As DNA, the CDR3 is TGCGCCAGCAGCCAAACCGGGACAGGGTCCACCGGGGAGCTGTTTTTT. Its protein is CASSQTGTGSTGELFF.

The rearrangement links TRBV11-1 to TRBJ2-3, with a tentative D call TRBD2 (6 bases). The CDR3 loop spans 16 amino acids. Trimming cost V 1 base and J 4 bases, with 15 bases left between them. The V gene's germline CDR1 is SGHAT and CDR2 FQDESV (reference sequence). In DNA, the CDR3 is TGTGCCAGCAGCTTAGTTCGGGGACTGGTGGCAGATACGCAGTATTTT. Its protein product is CASSLVRGLVADTQYF. Full variable domain (rest looked up from reference TRBV11-1 and TRBJ2-3): EAEVAQSPRYKITEKSQAVAFWCDPISGHATLYWYRQILGQGPELLVQFQDESVVDDSQLPKDRFSAERLKGVDSTLKIQPAELGDSAMYLCASSLVRGLVADTQYFGPGTRLTVL.

The chain has TRBV9 and TRBJ2-3; D gene uncertain. Germline lookup yields CDR1 SGDLS and CDR2 YYNGEE. The V and J ends lost 0 bases and 8 bases respectively, with 13 bases between them. This CDR3 contains 14 residues. DNA for the CDR3: TGTGCCAGCAGCGTAGCTTCGGGTCTAGGTACGCAGTATTTT. Translating gives CASSVASGLGTQYF.

The chain combines TRBV18 with TRBJ2-7; D ambiguous. This CDR3 has 13 residues. Trimming took 1 base from V and 2 from J, leaving 6 bases between them. The germline CDR1 and CDR2 sequences are KGHSH and LQKENI. The CDR3 is CASSPLPTYEQYF. CDR3 bases: TGTGCCAGCTCACCACTTCCTACCTACGAGCAGTACTTC.